The sequence of this TCR beta chain was determined in a study of blood T cell repertoires in COVID-19. Looking at the study overall: From the United States, Italy and Spain came samples of acute and convalescent COVID-19. PBMCs, B-cell-depleted T cells, or T cells provided the cDNA or gDNA that made up the material.

This CDR3 is built from 14 residues. CDR1 and CDR2 from the germline V gene are LGHDT and YNNKEL (reference sequence). Trimming took off 1 base at V and 3 bases at J, with 10 bases between the two ends. Profiled with immunoSEQ multiplex PCR; TCRdb holds only in-frame clones, not every one. The sample carries tens of thousands of clones, around four fifths recorded once. V and J are TRBV3-1 (or the pseudogene TRBV3-2) and TRBJ2-7; no reliable D call. The sample consisted of peripheral blood. This receptor was identified in a man aged 60 to 75 with active COVID-19. The CDR3 DNA is TGTGCCAGCAGCCAAGTTGTCGCAGGCTACGAGCAGTACTTC. It is translated as CASSQVVAGYEQYF.